This is a list of T cell receptor beta chains from one sample in a study of response to subunit inactivated influenza vaccine. In TCRdb, the RT-PCR reads were re-called with MiXCR into one record per CDR3 protein. The sample lists under 200,000 distinct CDR3 sequences, approximately 12% occurring once. These data were also reused for a study on T cells expressing NK-cell markers.

Sequenced material: CD8+ T cells sorted from PBMCs, taken roughly 13 days after vaccination. The receptors here all came from a man aged 45-65 years who received an inactivated influenza vaccine. The CDR3 runs from the conserved cysteine through the conserved F or W. D genes are given only for firm matches. The size field is filled for only some rows; it gives once, few, many or a size class.

V,size,J,D,CDR3,DNA
TRBV27,few,TRBJ2-1,TRBD2,CASSLGLAGGQLYNEQFF,TGTGCCAGCAGTCTCGGACTAGCGGGAGGACAGCTGTACAATGAGCAGTTCTTC
TRBV20-1,.,TRBJ1-4,.,CSGDQGVWATNEKLFF,TGCAGTGGGGACCAGGGCGTATGGGCAACTAATGAAAAACTGTTTTTT
TRBV5-1,few,TRBJ2-3,TRBD2,CASSLGTSGTRTDTQYF,TGCGCCAGCAGCCTAGGGACTAGCGGTACCCGCACAGATACGCAGTATTTT
TRBV20-1,.,TRBJ2-7,TRBD2,CSAREFLAGGLYEQYF,TGCAGTGCTAGAGAGTTTCTAGCGGGGGGGCTCTACGAGCAGTACTTC
TRBV3-1,few,TRBJ2-1,TRBD2,CASSRPLADRRDEQFF,TGTGCCAGCAGCCGGCCACTAGCGGACCGAAGGGATGAGCAGTTCTTC
TRBV7-9,few,TRBJ2-3,.,CASGRPDSSTDTQYF,TGTGCCAGCGGGCGACCTGATTCTAGCACAGATACGCAGTATTTT
TRBV6-2/TRBV6-3,.,TRBJ2-3,.,CASSYSGPVRDTQYF,TGTGCCAGCAGTTACTCGGGACCTGTCAGAGATACGCAGTATTTT
TRBV3-1,many,TRBJ2-2,TRBD1,CASSQGDRYTGELFF,TGTGCCAGCAGCCAAGGGGACAGATACACCGGGGAGCTGTTTTTT
TRBV7-6,few,TRBJ2-1,.,CASSRLSGSYNEQFF,TGTGCCAGCAGCCGCCTTAGCGGTTCCTACAATGAGCAGTTCTTC
TRBV29-1,many,TRBJ2-3,TRBD2,CSVEDLSGRASDTQYF,TGCAGCGTTGAAGATCTTAGCGGGAGGGCCTCAGATACGCAGTATTTT
TRBV4-1,.,TRBJ2-7,.,CASSQVGGRKDEQYF,TGCGCCAGCAGCCAAGTGGGCGGCCGAAAGGACGAGCAGTACTTC
TRBV5-5,few,TRBJ2-1,.,CASSLARQREQFF,TGTGCCAGCAGCTTGGCACGGCAGCGTGAGCAGTTCTTC
TRBV27,once,TRBJ2-7,.,CASSYFEGSDQYF,TGTGCCAGCAGTTATTTCGAGGGTTCCGATCAGTACTTC
TRBV13,few,TRBJ1-5,.,CASSLGWGQPQHF,TGTGCCAGCAGCTTGGGCTGGGGGCAGCCCCAGCATTTT
TRBV29-1,few,TRBJ2-7,.,CSVEDIGVTGTSYEQYF,TGCAGCGTTGAAGATATTGGGGTAACAGGGACTTCCTACGAGCAGTACTTC
TRBV14,few,TRBJ2-2,TRBD2,CASSLLAGEGTGELFF,TGTGCCAGCAGCCTACTAGCGGGAGAAGGCACCGGGGAGCTGTTTTTT
TRBV12-3/TRBV12-4,.,TRBJ2-2,TRBD2,CASSVTSGVTAGELFF,TGTGCCAGCAGCGTGACTAGCGGGGTAACGGCCGGGGAGCTGTTTTTT
TRBV6-1,.,TRBJ1-1,.,CASSVTEAAEAFF,TGTGCCAGCAGTGTCACAGAGGCCGCTGAAGCTTTCTTT
TRBV4-2,few,TRBJ2-1,.,CASSQEWGYSGRGYNEQFF,TGTGCCAGCAGCCAAGAATGGGGATATAGCGGTCGAGGATACAATGAGCAGTTCTTC
TRBV20-1,.,TRBJ1-4,TRBD1,CSAMTTGENEKLFF,TGCAGTGCTATGACGACAGGGGAAAATGAAAAACTGTTTTTT
TRBV13,few,TRBJ2-4,TRBD2,CASSLTRRPPSGGTAKNIQYF,TGTGCCAGCAGCTTAACCCGGCGTCCTCCTAGCGGGGGGACAGCCAAAAACATTCAGTACTTC
TRBV12-3/TRBV12-4,few,TRBJ2-2,TRBD2,CASRYSGLVGPGELFF,TGTGCCAGCAGATACTCGGGACTAGTGGGGCCCGGGGAGCTGTTTTTT
TRBV4-1,many,TRBJ2-3,.,CASSQDPGKDTQYF,TGCGCCAGCAGCCAAGATCCGGGCAAAGATACGCAGTATTTT
TRBV6-2/TRBV6-3,few,TRBJ2-4,.,CASSWPGDAKNIQYF,TGTGCCAGCAGTTGGCCGGGGGACGCCAAAAACATTCAGTACTTC
TRBV6-5,few,TRBJ2-3,TRBD2,CASSYQAGADTQYF,TGTGCCAGCAGTTACCAAGCGGGAGCGGATACGCAGTATTTT
TRBV2,few,TRBJ2-2,.,CASRSGAANTGELFF,TGTGCCAGCAGGTCGGGGGCCGCGAACACCGGGGAGCTGTTTTTT
TRBV20-1,.,TRBJ2-2,.,CSATRVRTGELFF,TGCAGTGCTACCCGGGTGAGGACCGGGGAGCTGTTTTTT
TRBV25-1,few,TRBJ1-2,.,CASSEWHADPSYGYTF,TGTGCCAGCAGTGAATGGCACGCTGATCCGTCCTATGGCTACACCTTC
TRBV6-6,.,TRBJ2-1,.,CASTLGGNNEQFF,TGTGCCAGCACCTTGGGGGGTAACAATGAGCAGTTCTTC
TRBV5-1,few,TRBJ2-1,TRBD2,CASSLAPKLAGYYNEQFF,TGCGCCAGCAGCTTGGCCCCAAAGCTAGCGGGGTATTACAATGAGCAGTTCTTC
TRBV3-1,.,TRBJ2-5,.,CASTSPRIPETQYF,TGTGCCAGCACCTCCCCGAGAATTCCAGAGACCCAGTACTTC
TRBV9,.,TRBJ2-3,TRBD1,CASSASGTVADTQYF,TGTGCCAGCAGCGCATCCGGGACAGTCGCAGATACGCAGTATTTT
TRBV20-1,.,TRBJ2-1,TRBD2,CSARDREVSRNEQFF,TGCAGTGCTAGAGATCGGGAGGTGAGTCGCAATGAGCAGTTCTTC
TRBV9,.,TRBJ2-4,.,CASSVRPTRDVENIQYF,TGTGCCAGCAGCGTAAGACCCACCCGGGACGTCGAAAACATTCAGTACTTC
TRBV13,medium-sized,TRBJ2-7,TRBD2,CASSLGTSGGYEQYF,TGTGCCAGCAGCTTAGGGACTAGCGGTGGCTACGAGCAGTACTTC
TRBV28,.,TRBJ2-1,TRBD2,CASRELAGAAYHEQFF,TGTGCCAGCAGGGAACTAGCGGGGGCCGCCTACCATGAGCAGTTCTTC
TRBV2,few,TRBJ2-1,TRBD2,CASILVPGTSGIKYNEQFF,TGTGCCAGCATCCTAGTACCCGGGACTAGCGGGATTAAATACAATGAGCAGTTCTTC
TRBV4-3,few,TRBJ2-1,TRBD1,CASSQGDRVYNEQFF,TGCGCCAGCAGCCAAGGGGACAGGGTTTACAATGAGCAGTTCTTC
TRBV20-1,.,TRBJ2-2,.,CSARDPARALTGELFF,TGCAGTGCTAGAGATCCCGCCCGGGCGCTGACCGGGGAGCTGTTTTTT
TRBV2,few,TRBJ2-5,TRBD2,CASSIGLAGGQETQYF,TGTGCCAGCAGCATAGGACTAGCGGGGGGACAAGAGACCCAGTACTTC
TRBV7-9,few,TRBJ1-1,TRBD1,CASSYHDRGRTEAFF,TGTGCCAGCAGCTACCACGACAGGGGGCGAACTGAAGCTTTCTTT
TRBV3-1,.,TRBJ1-1,TRBD1,CASSQEDRENTEAFF,TGTGCCAGCAGCCAAGAGGACAGGGAGAACACTGAAGCTTTCTTT
TRBV14,few,TRBJ1-1,TRBD1,CASSLDRGFVNTEAFF,TGTGCCAGCAGCCTCGACAGGGGCTTCGTGAACACTGAAGCTTTCTTT
TRBV6-1,.,TRBJ1-4,TRBD1,CASRRGQGRPTNEKLFF,TGTGCCAGCAGAAGAGGACAGGGAAGGCCAACTAATGAAAAACTGTTTTTT
TRBV27,.,TRBJ2-7,.,CASSLSTSLGVEQYF,TGTGCCAGCAGTTTATCGACTAGTCTGGGCGTCGAGCAGTACTTC
TRBV20-1,few,TRBJ2-1,TRBD2,CSARIDLSGRPDNEQFF,TGCAGTGCTAGGATTGACCTTAGCGGGAGGCCCGACAATGAGCAGTTCTTC
TRBV7-9,.,TRBJ2-1,TRBD2,CASSLGGAGEFNEQFF,TGTGCCAGCAGCTTAGGTGGAGCGGGAGAGTTCAATGAGCAGTTCTTC
TRBV7-9,.,TRBJ2-5,.,CASSLVRDTKETQYF,TGTGCCAGCAGCTTAGTTAGGGACACGAAAGAGACCCAGTACTTC
TRBV7-9,few,TRBJ2-5,.,CASSHLETQYF,TGTGCCAGCAGCCACCTAGAGACCCAGTACTTC
TRBV5-8,.,TRBJ2-1,.,CASSLVVWGFRYNEQCF,TGTGCCAGCAGCTTGGTTGTCTGGGGGTTTCGGTACAATGAGCAGTGCTTC
TRBV3-1,.,TRBJ2-3,.,CASSRGGGPTDTQYF,TGTGCCAGCAGCCGAGGGGGAGGGCCGACAGATACGCAGTATTTT